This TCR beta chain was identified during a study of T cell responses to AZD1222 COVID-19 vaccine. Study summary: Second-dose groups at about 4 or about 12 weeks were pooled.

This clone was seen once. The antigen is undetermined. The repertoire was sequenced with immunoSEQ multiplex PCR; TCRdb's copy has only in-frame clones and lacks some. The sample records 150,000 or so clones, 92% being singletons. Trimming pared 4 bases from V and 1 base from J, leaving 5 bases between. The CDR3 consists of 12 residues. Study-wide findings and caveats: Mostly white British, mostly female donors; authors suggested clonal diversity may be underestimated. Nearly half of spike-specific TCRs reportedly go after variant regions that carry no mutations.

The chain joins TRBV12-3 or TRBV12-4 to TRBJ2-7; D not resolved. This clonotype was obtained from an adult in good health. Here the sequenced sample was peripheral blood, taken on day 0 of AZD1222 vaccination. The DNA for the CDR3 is TGTGCCAGCAGTTCCACTTCCTACGAGCAGTACTTC. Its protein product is CASSSTSYEQYF.